These 21 T cell receptor beta chains share one sample of origin, sequenced in a study of cytomegalovirus exposure and HLA in healthy donors. Some clones are missing from TCRdb's copy, which holds only in-frame ones; the method was immunoSEQ multiplex PCR. The sample includes 92,000 or so clones, roughly 97% of them seen just once. What was sequenced was PBMCs. The receptors were sampled from a man between 18 and 35 years old in good health and CMV-seronegative.

The V call is TRBV6-5, the J call TRBJ1-5; D call uncertain. The CDR3 spans 15 residues. Trimming took off 2 bases at V and 2 bases at J, with 10 bases between the two ends. From germline, CDR1 is MNHEY and CDR2 SVGAGI. CDR3 sequence reads: CASSYVGVRNQPQHF. The CDR3 DNA sequence: TGTGCCAGCAGTTACGTCGGGGTTCGCAATCAGCCCCAGCATTTT.

The chain combines TRBV28 with TRBJ1-5; 7 bases line up with TRBD1. From germline, CDR1 is MDHEN and CDR2 SYDVKM. The junction had 6 bases not matched to a gene; V was cut back by 5 bases and J by 5 bases. The CDR3 extends over 14 amino acids. CDR3 protein: CASSLGTDHQPQHF. CDR3 coding DNA: TGTGCCAGCAGTCTTGGGACAGACCATCAGCCCCAGCATTTT. Variable domain in full (rest from reference TRBV28 and TRBJ1-5): DVKVTQSSRYLVKRTGEKVFLECVQDMDHENMFWYRQDPGLGLRLIYFSYDVKMKEKGDIPEGYSVSREKKERFSLILESASTNQTSMYLCASSLGTDHQPQHFGDGTRLSIL.

The chain couples TRBV7-6 to TRBJ1-2, with a tentative D call TRBD1 (5 bases). Looked up from germline, CDR1 is SGHVS and CDR2 is FNYEAQ. This CDR3 spans 14 amino acids. Trimming removed 3 bases from V and 3 bases from J, with 11 bases in between. CDR3 loop: CASSLGGTDYGYTF. The CDR3 DNA sequence: TGTGCCAGCAGCTTGGGGGGGACGGACTATGGCTACACCTTC.

The chain recombines TRBV13 with TRBJ1-5; D unresolved. Per germline, CDR1 PRHDT and CDR2 FYEKMQ (reference sequence). Trimming stripped 3 bases from V and 7 bases from J, with 10 bases between. This CDR3 is 13 amino acids long. The CDR3 loop is CASSFSRGQPQHF. The CDR3 DNA is TGTGCCAGCAGCTTTTCGCGAGGGCAGCCCCAGCATTTT.

The rearrangement uses TRBV27 and TRBJ2-7, with D perhaps TRBD2 (5 bases). The CDR3 loop spans 15 amino acids. From germline, CDR1 is MNHEY and CDR2 SMNVEV (reference sequence). Trimming stripped 10 bases from V and 0 bases from J, with 19 bases between. Here the CDR3 DNA reads TGTGCCACATACCCCCCGGGGTCCGGCTCCTACGAGCAGTACTTC. Its translation is CATYPPGSGSYEQYF.

The V and J genes are TRBV5-4 and TRBJ2-7, with 11 bases matching TRBD1. Germline trimming cut 0 bases from V and 6 bases from J; bases unmatched to any gene: 5. CDR3 length: 15 residues. Germline values: CDR1 SGHNT, CDR2 YYREEE (reference sequence). CDR3 in DNA: TGTGCCAGCAGCTTGGCCGGGACAGGGGGTAGCGAGCAGTACTTC. It yields the protein CASSLAGTGGSEQYF.

V is TRBV27 and J is TRBJ2-2; D ambiguous. Germline CDR1 reads MNHEY; CDR2 reads SMNVEV (reference sequence). V gave up 1 base and J gave up 6 bases, with 3 bases separating them. This CDR3 is 12 amino acids long. The CDR3 loop reads CASSLWPGELFF. DNA for the CDR3: TGTGCCAGCAGTTTATGGCCCGGGGAGCTGTTTTTT.

V and J are TRBV14 and TRBJ2-7, with D possibly matching TRBD2 (6 bases). Germline CDR1 is SGHDN and CDR2 is FVKESK. The CDR3 loop spans 17 amino acids. V was trimmed by 4 bases and J by 3 bases, leaving 22 bases between them. This chain's CDR3 is CASSRETRRDSYYEQYF. The CDR3 DNA sequence: TGTGCCAGCAGCCGAGAAACCCGCCGGGACTCTTACTACGAGCAGTACTTC. The whole variable domain, remainder taken from reference TRBV14 and TRBJ2-7, is EAGVTQFPSHSVIEKGQTVTLRCDPISGHDNLYWYRRVMGKEIKFLLHFVKESKQDESGMPNNRFLAERTGGTYSTLKVQPAELEDSGVYFCASSRETRRDSYYEQYFGPGTRLTVT.

The rearrangement links TRBV19 to TRBJ1-1; 10 positions match TRBD1. Germline trimming cut 7 bases from V and 0 bases from J; bases unmatched to any gene: 14. CDR1 and CDR2 from the germline V gene are LNHDA and SQIVND (reference sequence). The CDR3 spans 18 residues. CDR3 DNA: TGTGCCAGTATTCCGGGACAGGGGATGTGGGGCATGAACACTGAAGCTTTCTTT. Its protein is CASIPGQGMWGMNTEAFF.

The chain links TRBV28 to TRBJ2-7, with D possibly being TRBD2 (6 bases). Trimming took 6 bases from V and 9 from J, leaving 12 bases between them. CDR3 length: 11 residues. The germline CDR1 and CDR2 sequences are MDHEN and SYDVKM. This CDR3 reads CASSRDSGQYF. The CDR3 DNA reads TGTGCCAGCAGCCGGGACTCTGGGCAGTACTTC. The full variable domain, its missing parts supplied by reference TRBV28 and TRBJ2-7, is DVKVTQSSRYLVKRTGEKVFLECVQDMDHENMFWYRQDPGLGLRLIYFSYDVKMKEKGDIPEGYSVSREKKERFSLILESASTNQTSMYLCASSRDSGQYFGPGTRLTVT.

In DNA, the CDR3 is TGTGCCAGCAGCTCGGGACAGGGCCGCCTCTCCCATTATGGCTACACCTTC. It specifies CASSSGQGRLSHYGYTF. The chain employs TRBV7-6 and TRBJ1-2, with TRBD1 matching over 9 bases. This CDR3 has 17 amino acids. Germline values: CDR1 SGHVS, CDR2 FNYEAQ. J gave up 5 bases and V 4 bases, and 14 bases lay outside the gene matches.

The chain employs TRBV13 and TRBJ2-5; TRBD1 aligns across 10 bases. V lost 5 bases to trimming and J lost 3 bases; unmatched junction nucleotides: 6. Germline V lookup: CDR1 PRHDT, CDR2 FYEKMQ (reference sequence). CDR3 size: 15 residues. The CDR3 nucleotides are TGTGCCAGCAGCCCCCGAGGACAGGGGGAAGAGACCCAGTACTTC. Translated: CASSPRGQGEETQYF.

This clone has a handful of counts. The chain has TRBV5-6 and TRBJ2-2; D uncertain. Trimming pared 3 bases from V and 5 bases from J, leaving 11 bases between. The CDR3 sequence is 14 residues long. Germline lookup yields CDR1 SGHDT and CDR2 YYEEEE. CDR3 DNA: TGTGCCAGCAGCTGGAGATCCGCTACCGGGGAGCTGTTTTTT. It specifies CASSWRSATGELFF.

The genes are TRBV5-1 and TRBJ1-1; D is unresolved. The germline V and J ends were trimmed by 1 base and 1 base, with 8 bases remaining between them. This CDR3 region has 14 residues. CDR1 is SGHRS and CDR2 is YFSETQ in the germline V gene. DNA for the CDR3: TGCGCCAGCAGCTTGTACACGGGGAACACTGAAGCTTTCTTT. The encoded protein is CASSLYTGNTEAFF.

V is TRBV10-3 and J is TRBJ2-3, with 9 bases identical to TRBD1. CDR3 length: 17 residues. Trimming at V came to 8 bases and at J to 2 bases, leaving 14 bases not matched to a gene. Germline CDR1 reads ENHRY; CDR2 reads SYGVKD. For the CDR3, the DNA is TGTGCCATCGCGGAAACCGGGACAGGGTGGGTCACAGATACGCAGTATTTT. Amino acid sequence: CAIAETGTGWVTDTQYF.

This clone was found once. The chain carries TRBV7-8 and TRBJ2-7, with D unresolved. V was pared by 4 bases and J by 7 bases, with 17 bases between. The CDR3 sequence is 14 residues long. Germline V CDR1 and CDR2: SGHVS, FQNEAQ. CDR3 coding DNA: TGTGCCAGCAGCTCTTCGGCCGGCTCTGTGGAGCAGTACGTC. Translation gives CASSSSAGSVEQYV.

The genes are TRBV27 and TRBJ2-1, with 7 bases identical to TRBD1. V lost 8 bases and J lost 0; bases outside the gene matches: 7. The CDR3 is 15 residues long. Germline-derived CDR1 and CDR2 are MNHEY and SMNVEV (reference sequence). CDR3 protein: CASFPRDSSYNEQFF. In DNA, the CDR3 is TGTGCCAGCTTCCCTCGGGACAGCTCCTACAATGAGCAGTTCTTC.

J is TRBJ1-2 and V is TRBV9; D unresolved. CDR1 is SGDLS, CDR2 YYNGEE, per germline. The V end was cut by 4 bases, the J end by 8 bases, with 12 bases between. CDR3 length equals 12 residues. CDR3 nucleotides: TGTGCCAGCAGCCCCCTGGCGGAGGGCTACACCTTC. It encodes CASSPLAEGYTF.

The J gene is TRBJ2-7, the V gene TRBV27; 10 nucleotides align to TRBD2. The ends lost 10 bases at V and 6 bases at J; junction bases unmatched: 12. Germline CDR1 reads MNHEY; CDR2 reads SMNVEV (reference sequence). The CDR3 is 14 residues long. In DNA, the CDR3 is TGTGCCACAGGGTGGGGGCTAGCGGGAGTCGAGCAGTACTTC. Encoded protein: CATGWGLAGVEQYF.

This chain's CDR3 is CASTGQGVYTGELFF. The DNA for the CDR3 is TGTGCCAGCACCGGACAGGGGGTCTATACCGGGGAGCTGTTTTTT. The chain uses TRBV2 and TRBJ2-2; TRBD1 matches at 10 bases. Per germline, CDR1 SNHLY and CDR2 FYNNEI. This CDR3 has 15 residues. V trimming: 7 bases; J trimming: 5 bases; junction bases outside the gene matches: 7.

CDR3: CASSLMGGNTDTQYF. The CDR3 coding sequence is TGTGCCAGCAGCTTAATGGGCGGGAACACAGATACGCAGTATTTT. V gene TRBV7-3 combines with J gene TRBJ2-3; D possibly corresponds to TRBD2 (6 bases). The CDR3 contains 15 residues. Germline CDR1 reads SGHTA; CDR2 reads FQGTGA. The ends were cut back, 1 base at V and 2 bases at J, with 10 bases in the middle.